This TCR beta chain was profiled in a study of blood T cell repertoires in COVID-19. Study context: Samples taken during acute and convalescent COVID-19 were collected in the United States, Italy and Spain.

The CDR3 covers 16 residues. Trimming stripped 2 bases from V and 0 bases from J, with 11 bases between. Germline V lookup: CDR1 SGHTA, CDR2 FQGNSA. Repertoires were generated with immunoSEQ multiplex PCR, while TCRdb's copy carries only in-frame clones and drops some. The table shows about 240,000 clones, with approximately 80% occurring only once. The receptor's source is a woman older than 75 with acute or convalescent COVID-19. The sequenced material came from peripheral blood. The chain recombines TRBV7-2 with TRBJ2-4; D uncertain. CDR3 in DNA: TGTGCCAGCAGCTTAAGTGGCAGTGTAGCCAAAAACATTCAGTACTTC. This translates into CASSLSGSVAKNIQYF.